This TCR beta chain was profiled in a study of CD8 T cells in ankylosing spondylitis. Study-level points and caveats: Disease-linked clones had a CD8+ phenotype and relatively low frequency in peripheral blood. A motif in TCR beta, a set of under ten highly homologous variants, appeared characteristic of ankylosing spondylitis blood.

TCRdb analysed the 5' RACE reads with MiXCR anew, one entry per CDR3 protein. The sample shows 250,000 to 350,000 distinct CDR3 sequences, less than 25% of them seen only once. In this sample, this clonotype turned up a few times. Its antigen is unknown. The receptor was isolated from a female donor with ankylosing spondylitis or in good health (not recorded which). Material for sequencing was blood, either unsorted or a sorted T cell fraction (not recorded which).

In DNA form, the CDR3 reads TGTGCCAGCAGTTCGGGACTCACTACGCAGTATTTT. Translation: CASSSGLTTQYF. This chain joins TRBV12-3 or TRBV12-4 and TRBJ2-3; a weak D match, TRBD2 (6 bases). CDR3 length: 12 amino acids. The V end was cut by 4 bases, the J end by 8 bases, with 10 bases between.